This T cell receptor (beta chain) came from a study of blood T cell repertoires in COVID-19. On the study more broadly: Italy, Spain and the United States were the sources of the convalescent and acute COVID-19 samples. In each case, the material was cDNA or gDNA derived from T cells, B-cell-depleted T cells, or PBMCs.

Per the original methods: Reference gene primer amplification gave estimated nucleated cell counts. The assay was immunoSEQ multiplex PCR, and TCRdb's table has in-frame clones only and misses some. V and J calls and clone size are given by that table; D and trimming were obtained from the DNA. The sample has under 100,000 clones, around four fifths seen once. The CDR3 extends over 13 amino acids. Germline V gives CDR1 SNHLY, CDR2 FYNNEI. Deletions cut 6 bases from V and 7 bases from J, with 13 bases between. The sequencing input was peripheral blood. The TCR was taken from a man aged 50 to 60 with acute or convalescent COVID-19. V gene TRBV2 combines with J gene TRBJ2-4, with D perhaps TRBD2 (5 bases). In nucleotides, the CDR3 is TGTGCCAGCAGACCCGACCCGGGGAACATTCAGTACTTC. This translates into CASRPDPGNIQYF.